This section outlines one T cell receptor (beta chain) sequence together with its context. CDR1 is LGHNA, CDR2 YSLEER, per germline. V was shortened by 0 bases and J by 3 bases, with 8 bases between the two germline ends. The CDR3 has 14 amino acids. RNA transcripts were the template for amplifying TCR beta CDR3 regions. HTBI primers were used for first-round RT-PCR of the TCR CDR3. A single record per CDR3 protein comes from TCRdb applying MiXCR to the multiplex PCR reads. The repertoire holds 500,000 to 650,000 distinct CDR3 sequences, around 20% seen once, with 47% in the top ten. These data belong to a study of T cells in Graves' hyperthyroidism and ophthalmopathy. Looking at the study overall: It was at initial diagnosis, before any treatment, that peripheral blood was collected.

Duration under 3 months, a NOSPECS grade of at least 4, and a Clinical Activity Score of at least 3 characterized the ophthalmopathy patients. The receptor was isolated from a man aged 35-49 years with Graves' ophthalmopathy. Sequencing used blood. This rearrangement joins TRBV4-3 to TRBJ1-2; no firm D call. The CDR3 protein is CASSQEETDYGYTF. Written as DNA, the CDR3 is TGCGCCAGCAGCCAAGAAGAGACGGACTATGGCTACACCTTC.